Listed here are 29 T cell receptor beta chains from one sample, sequenced in a study of early T cells in non-severe SARS-CoV-2 infection (dated by TCRdb to the early 2020s). The library was generated by 5' RACE. The reads were generated on a NextSeq 500. The public reads were reprocessed in TCRdb via fastp at Q25 and MiXCR, keeping in-frame beta chains. Every distinct CDR3 protein forms one entry, paired with its most common genes and DNA. The sample yields approximately 52,000 distinct CDR3 sequences; about 8.2% were counted once. The leading ten clones occupy about 9.2% of the sample. Sequenced material: whole blood. These receptors all come from an adult who was a healthcare worker with PCR-confirmed SARS-CoV-2 infection or an uninfected control (not recorded which).

Only a few counts were recorded for this clonotype. The chain carries TRBV5-1 and TRBJ2-6; perhaps TRBD2 as D (5 bases). V lost 7 bases and J lost 3, with 14 bases in between. CDR3 length equals 15 residues. Per the germline V gene, CDR1 is SGHRS and CDR2 is YFSETQ. CDR3 DNA sequence: TGCGCCAGCGGAAAGCTCGGGGTTGGGGCCAACGTCCTGACTTTC. Its protein product is CASGKLGVGANVLTF.

This clonotype came up many times. This chain uses TRBV6-2 or TRBV6-3 with TRBJ2-3; 11 bases fit TRBD2. The germline V gene has CDR1 MNHEY and CDR2 SVGEGT. The CDR3 sequence is 14 residues long. The trim removed 9 bases at V and 3 bases at J, leaving 5 bases unmatched. CDR3 region: CASRRTSGTDTQYF. The CDR3 DNA reads as TGTGCCAGTCGCCGGACTAGCGGGACAGATACGCAGTATTTT.

V and J are TRBV27 and TRBJ1-4; possibly TRBD1 for D (6 bases). The V gene lost 3 bases and the J gene lost 6 bases, with 11 bases spanning the gap. CDR3 length: 14 residues. The germline CDR1 and CDR2 sequences are MNHEY and SMNVEV (reference sequence). The CDR3 is CASSFQGMDEKLFF. The CDR3, as DNA: TGTGCCAGCAGTTTTCAGGGGATGGATGAAAAACTGTTTTTT.

The chain combines TRBV7-9 with TRBJ2-3, with D unclear. Germline loops: CDR1 SEHNR, CDR2 FQNEAQ (reference sequence). The CDR3 is 15 amino acids. V lost 4 bases and J 3 bases, leaving 14 bases between the germline ends. The CDR3 loop is CASSSDTLGTDTQYF. The CDR3 DNA sequence: TGTGCCAGCAGCTCCGACACGCTGGGGACAGATACGCAGTATTTT.

Only a few counts were recorded for this clonotype. V and J are TRBV7-2 and TRBJ1-5; possibly TRBD1 for D (5 bases). The CDR3 has 16 amino acids. The germline CDR1 and CDR2 sequences are SGHTA and FQGNSA. Trimming removed 2 bases at V and 3 bases at J, with 14 bases between. CDR3 protein: CASSLTPGRTNQPQHF. CDR3 in DNA: TGTGCCAGCAGCTTAACACCGGGACGGACCAATCAGCCCCAGCATTTT.

This clonotype came up a few times. CDR3 in DNA: TGTGCCAGCAAAGGGACAGGGGGCACAGATACGCAGTATTTT. Translating it yields CASKGTGGTDTQYF. The chain recombines TRBV2 with TRBJ2-3; 10 bases map to TRBD1. CDR1 is SNHLY, CDR2 FYNNEI, per germline. V lost 7 bases, J lost 1 base, and 2 bases stayed unmatched. The CDR3 runs to 14 residues.

This clonotype was picked up many times. The chain joins TRBV7-2 to TRBJ2-4; 7 nucleotides agree with TRBD1. Unmatched junction bases numbered 1, after V lost 4 bases and J lost 1 base. Germline CDR1 and CDR2: SGHTA and FQGNSA. CDR3 size: 14 residues. The CDR3 spells CASSSTGAKNIQYF. CDR3 DNA: TGTGCCAGCAGCTCGACAGGGGCCAAAAACATTCAGTACTTC.

This clonotype has ten or more counts. The chain uses TRBV9 and TRBJ2-1; no clear D. CDR1 and CDR2 from the germline V gene are SGDLS and YYNGEE. The ends were cut back, 0 bases at V and 5 bases at J, with 9 bases in the middle. The CDR3 is 14 residues long. This chain's CDR3 is CASSVGRTHNEQFF. For the CDR3, the DNA is TGTGCCAGCAGCGTAGGACGGACCCACAATGAGCAGTTCTTC.

A few counts support this clonotype. J is TRBJ1-1 and V is TRBV10-3; the D is unclear. The germline V gene has CDR1 ENHRY and CDR2 SYGVKD. CDR3 size: 15 residues. Deletions cut 2 bases from V and 0 bases from J, with 10 bases between. The CDR3 loop is CAISETADLNTEAFF. DNA of the CDR3: TGTGCCATCAGTGAGACAGCGGACCTGAACACTGAAGCTTTCTTT.

This clonotype is categorized as medium-sized (0.01 to 0.1%). This sequence joins TRBV28 and TRBJ2-2; 7 bases map to TRBD2. This CDR3 contains 14 residues. J gave up 8 bases and V 5 bases, and 8 bases lay outside the gene matches. The V gene's germline CDR1 is MDHEN and CDR2 SYDVKM. Here the CDR3 reads CASSRTSASGELFF. The CDR3 DNA follows: TGTGCCAGCAGTCGGACTAGTGCTTCGGGGGAGCTGTTTTTT.

The chain uses TRBV25-1 and TRBJ1-1, with 9 bases identical to TRBD1. With V trimmed by 3 bases and J by 3 bases, 5 bases remained unmatched. Germline V gene data show CDR1 as MGHDK and CDR2 as SYGVNS. The CDR3 has 15 residues. CDR3: CASSEFGQGHTEAFF. DNA of the CDR3: TGTGCCAGCAGTGAGTTTGGACAGGGGCACACTGAAGCTTTCTTT.

This clonotype was found many times. The chain couples TRBV12-3 or TRBV12-4 to TRBJ1-1, with D unclear. This CDR3 contains 13 residues. Between the trimmed V and J ends, which lost 3 bases and 5 bases, there was a span of 10 bases. The CDR3 nucleotides are TGTGCCAGCAGTTTCAACGGTGGTACTGAAGCTTTCTTT. Protein sequence: CASSFNGGTEAFF.

This clonotype was recorded many times. The chain couples TRBV29-1 to TRBJ2-3; unclear D gene. The CDR3 contains 12 residues. The germline V and J ends were trimmed by 7 bases and 6 bases, with 14 bases remaining between them. Germline CDR1 and CDR2: SQVTM and ANQGSEA. The CDR3 DNA sequence: TGCAGCGCGTCGGCAGGTATGGATACGCAGTATTTT. This gives the protein CSASAGMDTQYF.

The chain combines TRBV7-2 with TRBJ2-7; D possibly corresponds to TRBD1 (6 bases). Trimming stripped 5 bases from V and 4 bases from J, with 18 bases between. Germline lookup yields CDR1 SGHTA and CDR2 FQGNSA. The CDR3 consists of 15 residues. This CDR3 is CASSQKPQGWYEQYF. The CDR3 DNA is TGTGCCAGCAGCCAAAAACCCCAGGGGTGGTACGAGCAGTACTTC. Looking up the rest from reference TRBV7-2 and TRBJ2-7 gives the full variable domain: GAGVSQSPSNKVTEKGKDVELRCDPISGHTALYWYRQSLGQGLEFLIYFQGNSAPDKSGLPSDRFSAERTGGSVSTLTIQRTQQEDSAVYLCASSQKPQGWYEQYFGPGTRLTVT.

V and J are TRBV7-6 and TRBJ2-1; 7 nucleotides agree with TRBD2. The CDR3 has 15 residues. With 3 bases clipped from V and 5 bases from J, the junction kept 7 bases outside the gene matches. Germline V gene lookup returns CDR1 SGHVS and CDR2 FNYEAQ. CDR3 in DNA: TGTGCCAGCAGCTTTTACGGGAGGCCGGACAATGAGCAGTTCTTC. It yields the protein CASSFYGRPDNEQFF.

This clonotype showed up just a few times. Here the CDR3 DNA reads TGTGCCAGCAGTTACGCAGGGGGCGGCCAGCCCCAGCATTTT. Protein product: CASSYAGGGQPQHF. The chain is built from TRBV6-5 and TRBJ1-5; the match to TRBD1 covers 8 bases. Germline CDR1 reads MNHEY; CDR2 reads SVGAGI. The CDR3 loop spans 14 amino acids. The V segment lost 2 bases and the J segment 7 bases; nucleotides outside the gene matches: 4.

This clonotype was seen at least ten times. The chain carries TRBV7-8 and TRBJ2-7, with 9 bases aligning to TRBD1. Germline V gene data show CDR1 as SGHVS and CDR2 as FQNEAQ. The CDR3 consists of 14 residues. With 6 bases clipped from V and 4 bases from J, the junction kept 7 bases outside the gene matches. CDR3: CASSTRQGVYEQYF. The CDR3 nucleotides are TGTGCCAGCAGTACTAGACAGGGGGTGTACGAGCAGTACTTC.

V gene TRBV28 combines with J gene TRBJ1-3, with D unresolved. The V end was cut by 3 bases, the J end by 3 bases, with 12 bases between. This CDR3 is 15 amino acids long. Germline CDR1 reads MDHEN; CDR2 reads SYDVKM. The CDR3 loop is CASSFIGISGNTIYF. The CDR3 bases are TGTGCCAGCAGTTTTATCGGGATTAGTGGAAACACCATATATTTT.

This clonotype was counted at least ten times. This chain links TRBV28 with TRBJ1-1, with TRBD1 matching over 8 bases. The CDR3 totals 14 residues. V lost 5 bases, J lost 3 bases, and 5 bases stayed unmatched. From germline, CDR1 is MDHEN and CDR2 SYDVKM. The CDR3 DNA reads as TGTGCCAGCAGTCTCCCAGGGGGCGACACTGAAGCTTTCTTT. It is translated as CASSLPGGDTEAFF.

This clonotype was detected only a few times. The chain has TRBV6-5 and TRBJ2-7; perhaps TRBD2 as D (6 bases). This CDR3 spans 10 amino acids. From germline, CDR1 is MNHEY and CDR2 SVGAGI. The V and J ends lost 11 bases and 9 bases respectively, with 14 bases between them. The CDR3 reads CAADGRGQYF. CDR3 DNA: TGTGCCGCAGACGGGAGAGGGCAGTACTTC.

The sample holds a few counts of this clonotype. The chain employs TRBV7-3 and TRBJ1-3, with D maybe TRBD1 (5 bases). Trimming left V 3 bases short and J 3 bases short, with 9 bases between. Germline V lookup: CDR1 SGHTA, CDR2 FQGTGA. This CDR3 region has 14 residues. The CDR3 sequence is CASSFGGYGNTIYF. For the CDR3, the DNA is TGTGCCAGCAGCTTTGGGGGGTATGGAAACACCATATATTTT.

The J gene is TRBJ2-7, the V gene TRBV4-3; no reliable D call. V was pared by 1 base and J by 6 bases, with 10 bases between. In germline, CDR1 is LGHNA, CDR2 YSLEER. The CDR3 sequence is 13 residues long. CDR3 coding DNA: TGCGCCAGCAGCCAAGCCCCTTACATCGAGCAGTACTTC. Amino acids: CASSQAPYIEQYF.

This clonotype was seen ten or more times. This chain uses TRBV5-1 with TRBJ2-7; 10 bases match TRBD1. The trim removed 4 bases at V and 3 bases at J, leaving 4 bases unmatched. This CDR3 is built from 14 residues. Germline CDR1 is SGHRS and CDR2 is YFSETQ. CDR3: CASSLDRGLYEQYF. The CDR3 DNA sequence: TGCGCCAGCAGCCTCGACAGGGGGCTCTACGAGCAGTACTTC.

The rearrangement links TRBV2 to TRBJ1-1; TRBD1 agrees at 7 bases. CDR3 size: 15 residues. CDR1 SNHLY and CDR2 FYNNEI come from the germline V gene. V lost 5 bases and J lost 4; bases outside the gene matches: 10. The CDR3 sequence is CASSIPTGAVTEAFF. CDR3 DNA sequence: TGTGCCAGCAGTATACCCACAGGGGCTGTCACTGAAGCTTTCTTT. Full variable domain (missing parts from reference TRBV2 and TRBJ1-1): EPEVTQTPSHQVTQMGQEVILRCVPISNHLYFYWYRQILGQKVEFLVSFYNNEISEKSEIFDDQFSVERPDGSNFTLKIRSTKLEDSAMYFCASSIPTGAVTEAFFGQGTRLTVV.

This chain joins TRBV18 and TRBJ2-3; possibly TRBD2 for D (5 bases). CDR1 KGHSH and CDR2 LQKENI come from the germline V gene. This CDR3 comprises 15 residues. The V gene lost 0 bases and the J gene lost 2 bases, with 9 bases spanning the gap. The DNA for the CDR3 is TGTGCCAGCTCACCACCCGACTACCCCACAGATACGCAGTATTTT. This translates into CASSPPDYPTDTQYF. The whole variable domain, filled in from reference TRBV18 and TRBJ2-3, reads NAGVMQNPRHLVRRRGQEARLRCSPMKGHSHVYWYRQLPEEGLKFMVYLQKENIIDESGMPKERFSAEFPKEGPSILRIQQVVRGDSAAYFCASSPPDYPTDTQYFGPGTRLTVL.

This clonotype was seen many times. This rearrangement joins TRBV6-5 to TRBJ2-2; D is undetermined. V lost 2 bases to trimming and J lost 7 bases, with 11 bases between them. The germline gives CDR1 MNHEY, CDR2 SVGAGI. CDR3 size: 14 residues. The CDR3 coding sequence is TGTGCCAGCAGTTACGGGATTGAGTACGGGGAGCTGTTTTTT. Protein product: CASSYGIEYGELFF.

V is TRBV20-1 and J is TRBJ1-4; tentatively, D is TRBD1 (5 bases). The CDR3 extends over 12 amino acids. Germline V gene lookup returns CDR1 DFQATT and CDR2 SNEGSKA (reference sequence). The germline V and J ends were trimmed by 2 bases and 7 bases, with 8 bases remaining between them. The CDR3 here is CSARLRGEKLFF. The CDR3 nucleotides read TGCAGTGCTAGATTAAGGGGTGAAAAACTGTTTTTT.

About this clonotype itself: A much bigger clone sits one base away, suggesting this may be a read error. CDR3 nucleotide sequence: TGTGCCAGAAGCATTCGAGACAGGCCTGTCACTGAAGCTTTCTTT. As protein: CARSIRDRPVTEAFF. The J gene is TRBJ1-1, the V gene TRBV4-2, with TRBD1 as a possible D gene (6 bases). V was pared by 9 bases and J by 4 bases, with 21 bases between. Germline CDR1 LGHNA, CDR2 YNFKEQ. This CDR3 spans 15 amino acids.

This clonotype was detected only a few times. V gene TRBV11-2 combines with J gene TRBJ2-3; the match to TRBD2 covers 12 bases. V lost 4 bases, J lost 3 bases, and 5 bases stayed unmatched. CDR3 length equals 16 residues. Germline V lookup: CDR1 SGHAT, CDR2 FQNNGV. CDR3 loop: CASSSGLAGPTDTQYF. DNA of the CDR3: TGTGCCAGCAGCTCGGGACTAGCGGGCCCAACAGATACGCAGTATTTT.